The next 17 T cell receptor beta chains were all read from a single sample in a study of monozygotic twins with cystic fibrosis. Measured with immunoSEQ multiplex PCR; TCRdb has only the in-frame clones, and not every one. The sample includes 30,000 to 40,000 clones, approximately 67% seen only once; the top ten take around 0.8%. Sequenced material: blood. The receptor source for this set is a girl aged 5 to 17 with cystic fibrosis.

The V and J genes are TRBV4-2 and TRBJ2-3; a possible D gene is TRBD1 (5 bases). This CDR3 region has 22 residues. V shed 1 base and J shed 0 bases, with 29 bases lying between them. The germline V gene encodes CDR1 LGHNA and CDR2 YNFKEQ. The CDR3 nucleotides are TGTGCCAGCAGCCAAGTCTTCTCCCCCCACCCTGACAGCCCCTCTAGCACAGATACGCAGTATTTT. It encodes CASSQVFSPHPDSPSSTDTQYF.

This clone was seen a single time. V is TRBV19 and J is TRBJ1-3; 7 bases align to TRBD1. V lost 9 bases and J lost 1; bases outside the gene matches: 9. The CDR3 sequence is 15 residues long. Germline assignment: CDR1 LNHDA and CDR2 SQIVND (reference sequence). CDR3 DNA: TGTGCCAGCCGGCTCGACAGGGCTTCTGGAAACACCATATATTTT. Its translation: CASRLDRASGNTIYF.

This clone appeared a single time. This chain joins TRBV6-5 and TRBJ1-1; 8 bases align to TRBD1. Germline V CDR1 and CDR2: MNHEY, SVGAGI. The junction had 7 bases not matched to a gene; V was cut back by 6 bases and J by 4 bases. The length of the CDR3 is 14 residues. CDR3 amino acids: CASSRGQGTTEAFF. CDR3 nucleotide sequence: TGTGCCAGCAGCCGAGGACAGGGAACCACTGAAGCTTTCTTT.

This clone was found once. The rearrangement links TRBV5-4 to TRBJ1-2; D is possibly TRBD1 (6 bases). Germline V gene data show CDR1 as SGHNT and CDR2 as YYREEE (reference sequence). Trimming removed 4 bases from V and 4 bases from J, with 14 bases in between. The CDR3 runs to 14 residues. The CDR3 DNA is TGTGCCAGCAGCACAGCGGGGGGCGGCTATGGCTACACCTTC. Its protein is CASSTAGGGYGYTF.

This clone was detected once. The CDR3, as DNA: TGTGCCAGCAGTGAAGTTTTTAGGGGAGACACCATATATTTT. This codes for CASSEVFRGDTIYF. The chain has TRBV6-1 and TRBJ1-3; TRBD1 is a possible D gene (5 bases). V was clipped by 1 base and J by 8 bases, with 12 bases between them. This CDR3 region has 14 residues. Per the germline V gene, CDR1 is MNHNS and CDR2 is SASEGT.

This chain joins TRBV11-2 and TRBJ2-7, with a weak D call TRBD1 (5 bases). Germline V lookup: CDR1 SGHAT, CDR2 FQNNGV. This CDR3 comprises 14 residues. The V end was cut by 1 base, the J end by 7 bases, with 14 bases between. CDR3 coding DNA: TGTGCCAGCAGCTTAGCCCCCCAGGGCTTTGAGCAGTACGTC. It encodes CASSLAPQGFEQYV.

The chain couples TRBV6-6 to TRBJ2-7; 11 nucleotides line up with TRBD1. CDR1 and CDR2 from the germline V gene are MNHNY and SVGAGI (reference sequence). The V and J ends lost 6 bases and 3 bases, in that order; junction bases with no gene match: 4. The CDR3 runs to 14 residues. CDR3 nucleotides: TGTGCCAGCAGCTCCGGGACAGGGGGCTACGAGCAGTACGTC. Encoded protein: CASSSGTGGYEQYV.

The chain is built from TRBV30 and TRBJ1-3; D gene ambiguous. Germline-derived CDR1 and CDR2 are GTSNPN and SVGIG (reference sequence). This CDR3 is built from 14 residues. Trimming cost V 1 base and J 4 bases, with 11 bases left between them. In DNA form, the CDR3 reads TGTGCCTGGAGTGGGACGAGGTTGGGAAACACCATATATTTT. This translates into CAWSGTRLGNTIYF. Drawing the rest from reference TRBV30 and TRBJ1-3, the complete variable domain is SQTIHQWPATLVQPVGSPLSLECTVEGTSNPNLYWYRQAAGRGLQLLFYSVGIGQISSEVPQNLSASRPQDRQFILSSKKLLLSDSGFYLCAWSGTRLGNTIYFGEGSWLTVV.

This clone was seen a single time. This chain uses TRBV11-2 with TRBJ2-7; 9 nucleotides line up with TRBD1. This CDR3 contains 15 residues. The V gene end was trimmed by 6 bases and the J gene end by 2 bases; junction bases not matched to a gene: 8. Germline V gene lookup returns CDR1 SGHAT and CDR2 FQNNGV. The CDR3 sequence is CASRAPGQGPYEQYF. CDR3 nucleotides: TGTGCCAGCAGAGCCCCGGGACAGGGTCCCTACGAGCAGTACTTC.

This chain connects TRBV30 to TRBJ2-5, with D perhaps TRBD2 (6 bases). The CDR3 has 14 amino acids. Trimming took off 0 bases at V and 1 base at J, with 9 bases between the two ends. CDR1 is GTSNPN, CDR2 SVGIG, per germline (reference sequence). CDR3 residues: CAWSVGGIQETQYF. Here the CDR3 DNA reads TGTGCCTGGAGTGTCGGCGGGATCCAAGAGACCCAGTACTTC.

This clone came up once. The chain has TRBV7-2 and TRBJ2-1; possible D gene TRBD2, 6 bases. Germline CDR1 is SGHTA and CDR2 is FQGNSA. The V end was cut by 5 bases, the J end by 4 bases, with 21 bases between. The CDR3 is made up of 17 amino acids. Written as DNA, the CDR3 is TGTGCCAGCAGCCCCGGTTGGTACGGGGCGGGGTACAATGAGCAGTTCTTC. Protein: CASSPGWYGAGYNEQFF.

The chain has TRBV5-1 and TRBJ2-5, with 9 bases aligning to TRBD2. V was clipped by 6 bases and J by 3 bases; unmatched bases: 12. The CDR3 loop spans 16 amino acids. Germline V gene lookup returns CDR1 SGHRS and CDR2 YFSETQ. The CDR3 DNA follows: TGCGCCAGCAACCCTGGGTCGTCTAGCGGGAAAGAGACCCAGTACTTC. Protein product: CASNPGSSSGKETQYF.

In DNA, the CDR3 is TGTGCCAGTACCACAGGGATAAATGAAAAACTGTTTTTT. This encodes CASTTGINEKLFF. J is TRBJ1-4 and V is TRBV2; D possibly corresponds to TRBD1 (6 bases). Trimming took off 9 bases at V and 5 bases at J, with 13 bases between the two ends. The germline V gene has CDR1 SNHLY and CDR2 FYNNEI. The CDR3 is made up of 13 amino acids. Combining the CDR3 with reference TRBV2 and TRBJ1-4 gives the whole variable domain EPEVTQTPSHQVTQMGQEVILRCVPISNHLYFYWYRQILGQKVEFLVSFYNNEISEKSEIFDDQFSVERPDGSNFTLKIRSTKLEDSAMYFCASTTGINEKLFFGSGTQLSVL.

The table lists this clone with a few counts. The J gene is TRBJ2-2, the V gene TRBV4-1, with D perhaps assigned TRBD1 or TRBD2 (5 bases each). The germline V gene has CDR1 MGHRA and CDR2 YSYEKL. V was trimmed by 1 base and J by 5 bases, leaving 8 bases between them. The CDR3 length is 14 residues. This CDR3 is CASSQGWGTGELFF. The CDR3 DNA reads as TGCGCCAGCAGCCAAGGGTGGGGGACCGGGGAGCTGTTTTTT.

The chain recombines TRBV30 with TRBJ1-4; a possible D gene is TRBD1 (6 bases). The CDR3 has 18 amino acids. Trimming stripped 2 bases from V and 5 bases from J, with 24 bases between. Germline V CDR1 and CDR2: GTSNPN, SVGIG (reference sequence). The CDR3 sequence is CAWSHGGPRQIVNEKLFF. The CDR3 DNA sequence: TGTGCCTGGAGTCACGGGGGCCCTAGACAGATCGTAAATGAAAAACTGTTTTTT.

The CDR3 is CASSLLQANYGYTF. CDR3 nucleotide sequence: TGTGCCAGCAGCTTGCTCCAGGCTAACTATGGCTACACCTTC. The chain uses TRBV5-6 and TRBJ1-2; D is uncertain. The germline V and J ends were trimmed by 1 base and 0 bases, with 7 bases remaining between them. There are 14 residues in the CDR3. Germline V lookup: CDR1 SGHDT, CDR2 YYEEEE.

The chain is built from TRBV28 and TRBJ1-5; maybe TRBD1 (6 bases). This CDR3 is 17 amino acids long. Per the germline V gene, CDR1 is MDHEN and CDR2 is SYDVKM. V was shortened by 4 bases and J by 4 bases, with 20 bases between the two germline ends. The DNA for the CDR3 is TGTGCCAGCAGTTCTATGTCTTGGGGGGCGATGAATCAGCCCCAGCATTTT. It yields the protein CASSSMSWGAMNQPQHF.